This is a list of T cell receptor beta chains from one sample in a study of blood T cell repertoires in COVID-19. TCRdb's table, derived via immunoSEQ multiplex PCR, lists solely in-frame clones and lacks some. The table lists roughly 78,000 clones, around nine tenths of them singletons. The sequenced sample consisted of peripheral blood. These receptors originate from a woman in her sixties or seventies with acute or convalescent COVID-19. Each CDR3 is given with its conserved first and last residue. D genes are given only for firm matches. Clone size is stated in some rows and not others, as once, few, many or a class when expanded.

j_call: TRBJ1-4; cdr3_length: 16; clone_size: -; d_call: -; v_call: TRBV2; cdr3_aa: CASSEWETATNEKLFF; cdr3_nt: TGTGCCAGCAGTGAATGGGAGACCGCAACTAATGAAAAACTGTTTTTT
j_call: TRBJ2-3; cdr3_length: 15; clone_size: -; d_call: TRBD1; v_call: TRBV6-5; cdr3_aa: CASSYSTGFTDTQYF; cdr3_nt: TGTGCCAGCAGTTACTCGACAGGGTTCACAGATACGCAGTATTTT
j_call: TRBJ2-1; cdr3_length: 16; clone_size: few; d_call: -; v_call: TRBV5-1; cdr3_aa: CASSVSMGASYNEQFF; cdr3_nt: TGCGCCAGCAGCGTTAGTATGGGCGCCTCCTACAATGAGCAGTTCTTC
j_call: TRBJ1-5; cdr3_length: 12; clone_size: once; d_call: -; v_call: TRBV5-6; cdr3_aa: CASSLRDQPQHF; cdr3_nt: TGTGCCAGCAGCTTACGGGATCAGCCCCAGCATTTT
j_call: TRBJ2-7; cdr3_length: 11; clone_size: -; d_call: -; v_call: TRBV28; cdr3_aa: CASSLRYEQYF; cdr3_nt: TGTGCCAGCAGTTTGAGATACGAGCAGTACTTC
j_call: TRBJ2-7; cdr3_length: 15; clone_size: -; d_call: TRBD1; v_call: TRBV2; cdr3_aa: CASSEALGQAYEQYF; cdr3_nt: TGTGCCAGCAGTGAAGCGCTTGGACAGGCCTACGAGCAGTACTTC
j_call: TRBJ1-6; cdr3_length: 16; clone_size: -; d_call: -; v_call: TRBV30; cdr3_aa: CAWRPWAQAINSPLHF; cdr3_nt: TGTGCCTGGAGGCCCTGGGCACAGGCGATAAATTCACCCCTCCACTTT
j_call: TRBJ1-5; cdr3_length: 16; clone_size: -; d_call: TRBD1; v_call: TRBV28; cdr3_aa: CASTKMPGQGYQPQHF; cdr3_nt: TGTGCCAGCACCAAAATGCCGGGACAGGGCTATCAGCCCCAGCATTTT
j_call: TRBJ1-2; cdr3_length: 16; clone_size: -; d_call: TRBD1; v_call: TRBV5-1; cdr3_aa: CASSSGQGSANYGYTF; cdr3_nt: TGCGCCAGCAGCTCGGGACAGGGCTCAGCTAACTATGGCTACACCTTC
j_call: TRBJ2-7; cdr3_length: 16; clone_size: -; d_call: TRBD2; v_call: TRBV29-1; cdr3_aa: CSVVVGLAGEGAEQYF; cdr3_nt: TGCAGCGTTGTTGTGGGACTAGCGGGAGAGGGCGCCGAGCAGTACTTC
j_call: TRBJ2-5; cdr3_length: 15; clone_size: -; d_call: -; v_call: TRBV2; cdr3_aa: CASRRRYLDVETQYF; cdr3_nt: TGTGCCAGCCGTCGAAGGTACCTAGATGTAGAGACCCAGTACTTC
j_call: TRBJ1-5; cdr3_length: 17; clone_size: -; d_call: -; v_call: TRBV6-1; cdr3_aa: CASSEAPGAMGNQPQHF; cdr3_nt: TGTGCCAGCAGTGAAGCTCCAGGGGCGATGGGCAATCAGCCCCAGCATTTT
j_call: TRBJ2-1; cdr3_length: 15; clone_size: -; d_call: TRBD2; v_call: TRBV6-5; cdr3_aa: CASSYSAGGSDEQFF; cdr3_nt: TGTGCCAGCAGTTACTCAGCGGGAGGGTCGGATGAGCAGTTCTTC